The table lists the clone carrying this T cell receptor (beta chain) with a count of one. The treatment was: some 20 received Ad26.COV2.S at low or high dose, single or two shots; about 5 received placebo; per-sample allocation not given. The samples date from day 63 after the first vaccine or placebo injection. SARS-CoV-2 spike from the Wuhan strain was encoded by the vaccine, an Ad26 vector. This CDR3 is built from 15 residues. Germline CDR1 and CDR2: LGHDT and YNNKEL (reference sequence). Deletions cut 0 bases from V and 2 bases from J, with 8 bases between. This table comes from immunoSEQ multiplex PCR, and its TCRdb copy is limited to in-frame clones, with some not included. This repertoire shows over 400,000 clones, 90% found once; its top ten account for around 4.2%. The data were taken from a study of Ad26.COV2.S vaccination and SARS-CoV-2 variants. Whole-study context: Donor joined the COV1001 Ad26.COV2.S trial arm.

V usage is TRBV3-1 (or the pseudogene TRBV3-2) and J usage is TRBJ2-1; a possible D gene is TRBD2 (6 bases). The clonotype originates from a person between 18 and 59 years old who received the Ad26.COV2.S COVID-19 vaccine or a placebo. The material was peripheral blood, obtained in a trial of Ad26.COV2.S vaccine versus placebo. CDR3 nucleotides: TGTGCCAGCAGCCAAGACGGGGGTCCCTACAATGAGCAGTTCTTC. This sequence encodes CASSQDGGPYNEQFF.